The present T cell receptor beta chain was sequenced within a study of OX40 agonist ivuxolimab in advanced cancers. Study summary: Cohort: around 79% men, mean age approximately 60, aged roughly 23 to 79.

Points on this clone: The antigen is not known.

The repertoire was sequenced with immunoSEQ multiplex PCR; TCRdb's copy has only in-frame clones and lacks some. The top ten hold less than 2.5% of the sample, which has some 70,000 clones, roughly 90% seen once. Study findings and constraints: CD4+ and CD8+ T cells in blood underwent clonal expansion by week 6 at 0.1 to 3.0 mg/kg.

With 6 bases clipped from V and 0 bases from J, the junction kept 14 bases outside the gene matches. Per the germline V gene, CDR1 is SNHLY and CDR2 is FYNNEI. The CDR3 length is 18 residues. People who had autoimmune disease history or systemic immunosuppression were excluded. The sequenced sample was CD4+ or CD8+ T cells sorted from blood, obtained in a trial of the OX40 agonist ivuxolimab. The TCR was taken from an adult with an advanced solid tumor such as melanoma, head and neck, liver or kidney cancer. The J gene is TRBJ2-3, the V gene TRBV2; 8 bases align to TRBD2. The CDR3 DNA reads TGTGCCAGCAGGCCCCGGGGCGGGGGGTTAAGGAGCACAGATACGCAGTATTTT. This codes for CASRPRGGGLRSTDTQYF.